Sequencing of this T cell receptor beta chain was carried out in a study of CD8 T cells in Susac syndrome. CDR3 length: 13 residues. The germline V and J ends were trimmed by 4 bases and 1 base, with 7 bases remaining between them. Random hexamers primed reverse transcription of about 0.45 to 1 ug RNA. Via MiXCR, TCRdb re-called the immunoSEQ multiplex PCR reads, giving one row per CDR3 protein. This table holds 250,000 to 300,000 distinct CDR3 sequences, roughly 85% found once. The sequence came from a human donor with multiple sclerosis. The chain carries TRBV12-3 or TRBV12-4 and TRBJ2-5; D unresolved. Sequenced: CD8+ T cells from PBMCs. CDR3 bases: TGTGCCAGCAGTTCCGTTAGCCAAGAGACCCAGTACTTC. Amino acid sequence: CASSSVSQETQYF.